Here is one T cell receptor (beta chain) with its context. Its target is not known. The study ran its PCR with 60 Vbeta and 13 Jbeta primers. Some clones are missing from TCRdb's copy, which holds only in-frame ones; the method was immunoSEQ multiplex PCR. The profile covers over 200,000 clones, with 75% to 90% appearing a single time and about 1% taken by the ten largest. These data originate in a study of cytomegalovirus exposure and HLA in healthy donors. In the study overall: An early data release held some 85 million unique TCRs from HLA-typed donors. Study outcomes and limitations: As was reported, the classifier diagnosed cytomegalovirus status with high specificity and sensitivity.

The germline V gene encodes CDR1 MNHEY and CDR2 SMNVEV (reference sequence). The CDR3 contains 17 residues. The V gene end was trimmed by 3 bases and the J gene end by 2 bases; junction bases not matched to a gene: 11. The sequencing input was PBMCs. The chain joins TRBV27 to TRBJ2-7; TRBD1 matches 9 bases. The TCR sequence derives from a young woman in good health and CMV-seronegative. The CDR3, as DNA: TGTGCCAGCAGTTTCTGGGGGTTGGGGACAGGGACCTACGAGCAGTACTTC. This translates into CASSFWGLGTGTYEQYF.